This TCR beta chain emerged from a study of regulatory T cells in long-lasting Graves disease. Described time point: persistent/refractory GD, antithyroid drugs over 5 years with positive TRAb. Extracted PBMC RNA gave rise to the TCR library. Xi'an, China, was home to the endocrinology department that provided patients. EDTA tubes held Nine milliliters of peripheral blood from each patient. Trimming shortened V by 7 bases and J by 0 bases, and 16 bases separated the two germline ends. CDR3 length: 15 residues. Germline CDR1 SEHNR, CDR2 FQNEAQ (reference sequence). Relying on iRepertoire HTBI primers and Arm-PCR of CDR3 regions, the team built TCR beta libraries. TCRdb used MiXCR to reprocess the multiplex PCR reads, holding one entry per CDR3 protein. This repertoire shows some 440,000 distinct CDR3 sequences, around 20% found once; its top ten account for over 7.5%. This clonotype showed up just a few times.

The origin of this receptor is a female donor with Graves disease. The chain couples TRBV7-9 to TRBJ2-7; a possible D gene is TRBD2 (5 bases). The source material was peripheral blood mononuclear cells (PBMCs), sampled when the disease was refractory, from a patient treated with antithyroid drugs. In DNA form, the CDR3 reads TGTGCCAGCACCCAAGGAGGTTCCCCCTCCTACGAGCAGTACTTC. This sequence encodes CASTQGGSPSYEQYF.